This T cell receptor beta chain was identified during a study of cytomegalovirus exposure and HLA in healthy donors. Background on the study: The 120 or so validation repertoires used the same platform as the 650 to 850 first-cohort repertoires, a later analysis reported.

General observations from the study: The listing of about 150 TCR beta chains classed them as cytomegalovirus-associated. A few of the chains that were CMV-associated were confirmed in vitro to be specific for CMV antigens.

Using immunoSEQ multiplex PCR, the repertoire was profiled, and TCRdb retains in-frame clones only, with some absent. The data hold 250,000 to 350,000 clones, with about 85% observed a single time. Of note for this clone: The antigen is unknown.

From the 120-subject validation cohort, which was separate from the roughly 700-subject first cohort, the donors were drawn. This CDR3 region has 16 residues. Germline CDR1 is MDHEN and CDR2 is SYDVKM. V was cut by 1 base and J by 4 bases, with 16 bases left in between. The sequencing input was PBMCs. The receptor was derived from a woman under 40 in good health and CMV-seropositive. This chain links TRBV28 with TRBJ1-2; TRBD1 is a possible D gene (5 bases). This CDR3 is CASSLLGGGESYGYTF. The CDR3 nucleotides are TGTGCCAGCAGTTTATTGGGTGGAGGGGAAAGCTATGGCTACACCTTC.